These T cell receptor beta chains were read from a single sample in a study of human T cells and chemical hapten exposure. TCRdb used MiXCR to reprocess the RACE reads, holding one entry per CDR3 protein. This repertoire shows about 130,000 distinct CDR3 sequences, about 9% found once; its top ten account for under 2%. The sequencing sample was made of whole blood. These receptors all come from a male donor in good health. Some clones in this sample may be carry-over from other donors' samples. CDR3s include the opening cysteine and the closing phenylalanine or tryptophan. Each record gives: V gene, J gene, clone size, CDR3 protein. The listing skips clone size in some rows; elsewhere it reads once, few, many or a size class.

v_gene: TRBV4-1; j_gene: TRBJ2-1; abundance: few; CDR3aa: CASSPWTGTYNEQFF
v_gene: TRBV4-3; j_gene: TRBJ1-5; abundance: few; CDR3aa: CASSQELEQMQPQHF
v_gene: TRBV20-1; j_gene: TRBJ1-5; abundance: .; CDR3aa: CSAREARAFSNQPQHF
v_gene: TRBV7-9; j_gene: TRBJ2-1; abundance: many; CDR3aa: CASSLRQGAYNEQFF
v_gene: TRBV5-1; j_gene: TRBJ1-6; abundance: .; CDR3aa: CASSQTPGQNSPLHF
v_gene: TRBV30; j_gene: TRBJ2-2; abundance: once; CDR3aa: CVWSFRTGELFF
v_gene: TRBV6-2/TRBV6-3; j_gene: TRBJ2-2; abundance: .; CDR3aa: CASTRNTGELFF
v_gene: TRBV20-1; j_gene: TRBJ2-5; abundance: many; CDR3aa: CSAREGLAGGPGQETQYF
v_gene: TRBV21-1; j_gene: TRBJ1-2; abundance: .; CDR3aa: CASSKRKGDSYGYTF
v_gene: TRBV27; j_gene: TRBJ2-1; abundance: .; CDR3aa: CASSPAGAGNEQFF
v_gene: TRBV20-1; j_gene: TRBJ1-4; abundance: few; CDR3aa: CSARKGQGALGEKLFF
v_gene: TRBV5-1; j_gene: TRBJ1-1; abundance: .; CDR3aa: CASSLGPSAFF
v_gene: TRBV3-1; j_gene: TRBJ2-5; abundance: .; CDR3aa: CASSDRDRVLDETQYF
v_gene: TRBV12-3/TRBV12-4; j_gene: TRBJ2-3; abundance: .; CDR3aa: CASSLVLAADTQYF
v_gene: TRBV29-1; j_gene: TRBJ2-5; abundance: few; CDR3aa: CSVGGGTRQETQYF
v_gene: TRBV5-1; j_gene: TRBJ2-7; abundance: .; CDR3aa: CASSLALDGVYYEQYF
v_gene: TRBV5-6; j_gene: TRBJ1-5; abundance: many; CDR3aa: CASSLSGLQPQHF
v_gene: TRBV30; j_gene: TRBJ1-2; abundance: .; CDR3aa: CAWSGGDGYTF
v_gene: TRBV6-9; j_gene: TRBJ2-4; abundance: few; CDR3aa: CASSQTDAADIQYF
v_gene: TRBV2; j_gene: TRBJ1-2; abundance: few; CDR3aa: CASSVSMGGGYTF
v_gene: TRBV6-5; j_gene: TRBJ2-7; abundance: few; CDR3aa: CASSYSGTVMEQYF
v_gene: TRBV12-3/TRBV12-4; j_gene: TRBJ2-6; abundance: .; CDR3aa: CATSSGANVLTF
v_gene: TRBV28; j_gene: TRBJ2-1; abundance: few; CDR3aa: CASSPPGLAPYNEQFF
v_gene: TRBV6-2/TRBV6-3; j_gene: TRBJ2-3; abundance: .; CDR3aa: CASSRGLTDTQYF
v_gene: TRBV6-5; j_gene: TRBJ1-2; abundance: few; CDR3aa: CASSYGAESYGYTF
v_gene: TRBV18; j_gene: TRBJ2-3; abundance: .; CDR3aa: CASSRSGGFGTDTQYF
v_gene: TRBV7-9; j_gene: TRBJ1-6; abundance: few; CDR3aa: CASSLALDSPLHF
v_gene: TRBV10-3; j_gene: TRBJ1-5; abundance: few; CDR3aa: CAISESQGNQPQHF
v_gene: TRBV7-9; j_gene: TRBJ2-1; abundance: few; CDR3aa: CASSQLLAGGRGEQFF
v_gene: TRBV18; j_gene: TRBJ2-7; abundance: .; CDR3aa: CASSPLGATYEQYF
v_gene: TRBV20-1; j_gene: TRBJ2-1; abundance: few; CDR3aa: CSASEGQGYNEQFF
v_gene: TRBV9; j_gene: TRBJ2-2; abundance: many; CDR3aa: CASSVSGTVTGELFF
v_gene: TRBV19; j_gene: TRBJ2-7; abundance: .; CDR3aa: CASTPGTSGGFSYEQYF
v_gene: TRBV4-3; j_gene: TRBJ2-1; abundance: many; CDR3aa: CASSQDTGGGGNEQFF
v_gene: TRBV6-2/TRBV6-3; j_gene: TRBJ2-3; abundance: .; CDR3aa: CASSITREVNTQYF
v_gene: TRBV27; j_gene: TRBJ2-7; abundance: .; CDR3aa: CASSIAQGREQYF
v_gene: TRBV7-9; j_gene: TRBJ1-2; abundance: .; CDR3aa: CASSGQGPYGYTF
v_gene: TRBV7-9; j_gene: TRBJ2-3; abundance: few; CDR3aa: CASSPDRYKGYTQYF
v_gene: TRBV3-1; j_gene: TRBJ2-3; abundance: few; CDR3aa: CASSQETGSPDTQYF
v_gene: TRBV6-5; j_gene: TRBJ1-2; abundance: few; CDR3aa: CASSYSAGGSVGYTF
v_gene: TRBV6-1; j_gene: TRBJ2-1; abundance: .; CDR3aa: CASSDLFEQFF
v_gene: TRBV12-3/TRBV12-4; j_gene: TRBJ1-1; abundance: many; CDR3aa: CASSFGYRAGNPEAFF
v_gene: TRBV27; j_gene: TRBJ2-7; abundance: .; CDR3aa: CASSKTGGDYEQYF
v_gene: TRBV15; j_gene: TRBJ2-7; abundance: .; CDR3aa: CATSRVPGGAYEQYF
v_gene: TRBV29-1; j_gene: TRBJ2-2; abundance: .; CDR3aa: CSVEHQRGGTGELFF
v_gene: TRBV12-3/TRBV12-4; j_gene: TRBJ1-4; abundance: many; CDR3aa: CASRLNRAPNEKLFF
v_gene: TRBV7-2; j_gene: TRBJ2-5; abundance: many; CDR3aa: CASSLPTGLGGLQETQYF
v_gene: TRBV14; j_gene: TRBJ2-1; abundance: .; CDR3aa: CASSRPDRENEQFF
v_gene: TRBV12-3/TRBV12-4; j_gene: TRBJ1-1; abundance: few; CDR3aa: CASSLVRDSEAFF
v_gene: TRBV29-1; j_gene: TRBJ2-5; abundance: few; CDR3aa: CSVEEGGATGGQYF
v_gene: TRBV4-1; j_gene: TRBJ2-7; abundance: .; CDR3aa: CASSQEPGLAYSYEQYF
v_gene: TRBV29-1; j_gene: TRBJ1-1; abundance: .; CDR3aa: CSVEGPRGLNTEAFF
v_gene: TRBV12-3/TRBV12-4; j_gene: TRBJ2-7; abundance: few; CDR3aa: CASSRQSGYEQYF
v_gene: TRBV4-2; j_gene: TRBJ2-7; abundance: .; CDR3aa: CASRGDTSYEQYF